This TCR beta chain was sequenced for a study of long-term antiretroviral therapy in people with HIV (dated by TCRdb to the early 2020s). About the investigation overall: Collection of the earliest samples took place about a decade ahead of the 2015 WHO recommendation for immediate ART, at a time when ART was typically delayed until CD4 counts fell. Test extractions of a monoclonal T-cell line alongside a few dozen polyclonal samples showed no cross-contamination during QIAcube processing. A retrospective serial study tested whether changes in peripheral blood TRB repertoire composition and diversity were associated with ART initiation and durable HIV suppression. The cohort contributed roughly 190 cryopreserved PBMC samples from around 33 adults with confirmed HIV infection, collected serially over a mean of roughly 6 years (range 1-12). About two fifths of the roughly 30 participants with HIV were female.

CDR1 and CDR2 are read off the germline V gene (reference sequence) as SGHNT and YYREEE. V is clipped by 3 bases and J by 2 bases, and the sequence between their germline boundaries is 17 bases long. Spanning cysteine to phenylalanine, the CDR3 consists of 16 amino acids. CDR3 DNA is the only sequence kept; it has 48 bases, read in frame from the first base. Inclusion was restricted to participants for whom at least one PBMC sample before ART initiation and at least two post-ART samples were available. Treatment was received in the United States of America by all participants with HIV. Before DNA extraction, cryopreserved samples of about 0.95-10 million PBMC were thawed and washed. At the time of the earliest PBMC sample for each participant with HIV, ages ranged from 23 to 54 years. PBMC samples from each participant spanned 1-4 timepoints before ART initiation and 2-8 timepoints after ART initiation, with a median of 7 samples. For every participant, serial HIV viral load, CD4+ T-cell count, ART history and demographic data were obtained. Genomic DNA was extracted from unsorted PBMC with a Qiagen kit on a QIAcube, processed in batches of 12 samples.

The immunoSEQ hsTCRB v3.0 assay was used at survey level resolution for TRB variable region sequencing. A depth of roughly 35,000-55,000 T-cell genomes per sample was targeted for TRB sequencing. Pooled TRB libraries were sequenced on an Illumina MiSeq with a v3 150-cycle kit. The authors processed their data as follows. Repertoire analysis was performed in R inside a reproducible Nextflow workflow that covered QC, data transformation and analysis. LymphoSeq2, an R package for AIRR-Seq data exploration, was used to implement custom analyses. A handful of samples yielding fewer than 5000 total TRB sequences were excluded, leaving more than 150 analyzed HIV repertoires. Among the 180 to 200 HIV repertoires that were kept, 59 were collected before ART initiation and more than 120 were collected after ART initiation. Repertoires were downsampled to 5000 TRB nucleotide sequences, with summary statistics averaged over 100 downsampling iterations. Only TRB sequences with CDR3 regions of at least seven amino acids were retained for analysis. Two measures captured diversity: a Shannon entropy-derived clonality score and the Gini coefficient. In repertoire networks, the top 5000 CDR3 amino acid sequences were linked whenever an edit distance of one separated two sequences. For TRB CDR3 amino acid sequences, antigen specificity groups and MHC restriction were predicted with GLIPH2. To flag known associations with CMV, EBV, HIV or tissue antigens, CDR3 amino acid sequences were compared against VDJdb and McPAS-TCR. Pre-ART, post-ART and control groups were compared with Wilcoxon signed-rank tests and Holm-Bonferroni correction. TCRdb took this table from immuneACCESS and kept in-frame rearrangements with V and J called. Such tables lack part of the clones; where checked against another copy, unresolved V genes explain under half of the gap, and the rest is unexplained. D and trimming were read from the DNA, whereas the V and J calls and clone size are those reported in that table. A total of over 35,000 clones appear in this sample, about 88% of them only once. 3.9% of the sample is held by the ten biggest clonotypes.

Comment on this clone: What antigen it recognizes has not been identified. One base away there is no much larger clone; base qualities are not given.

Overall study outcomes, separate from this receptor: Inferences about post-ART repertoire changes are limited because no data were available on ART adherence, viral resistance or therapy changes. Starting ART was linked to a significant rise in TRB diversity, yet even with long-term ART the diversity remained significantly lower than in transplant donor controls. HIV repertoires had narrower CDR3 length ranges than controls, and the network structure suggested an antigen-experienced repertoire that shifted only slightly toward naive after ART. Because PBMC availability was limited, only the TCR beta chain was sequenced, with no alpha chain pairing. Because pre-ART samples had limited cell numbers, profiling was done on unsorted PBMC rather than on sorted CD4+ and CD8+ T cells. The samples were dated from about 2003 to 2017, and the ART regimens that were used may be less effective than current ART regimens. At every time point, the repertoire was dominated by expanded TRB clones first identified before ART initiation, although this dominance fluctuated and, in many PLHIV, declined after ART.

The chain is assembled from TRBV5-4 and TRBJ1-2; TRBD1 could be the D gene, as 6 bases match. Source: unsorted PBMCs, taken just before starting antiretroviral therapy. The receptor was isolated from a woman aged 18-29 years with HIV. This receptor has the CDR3 CASSSSPIGQNYGYTF. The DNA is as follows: TGTGCCAGCAGCTCCTCTCCTATCGGACAGAACTATGGCTACACCTTC. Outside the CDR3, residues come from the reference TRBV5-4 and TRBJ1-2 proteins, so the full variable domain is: ETGVTQSPTHLIKTRGQQVTLRCSSQSGHNTVSWYQQALGQGPQFIFQYYREEENGRGNFPPRFSGLQFPNYSSELNVNALELDDSALYLCASSSSPIGQNYGYTFGSGTRLTVV.